The 10 T cell receptor beta chains below come from one sample, sequenced in a study of blood T cell repertoires in COVID-19. TCRdb's copy holds only in-frame clones and misses some; the assay was immunoSEQ multiplex PCR. The table records hundreds of thousands of clones, around 87% of them present only once. Material for sequencing was peripheral blood. These receptors all stem from a human donor in a cohort sampled during active COVID-19.

CDR3 sequence (DNA): TGTGCCAGCAGTGCTCGACAGCAAGAGACCCAGTACTTC. Translating it yields CASSARQQETQYF. This chain connects TRBV2 to TRBJ2-5; D may be TRBD1 (5 bases). The V end was cut by 4 bases, the J end by 2 bases, with 8 bases between. The CDR3 spans 13 residues. Germline-derived CDR1 and CDR2 are SNHLY and FYNNEI.

The chain has TRBV2 and TRBJ2-1, with D possibly TRBD2 on 7 matching bases. The CDR3 extends over 15 amino acids. Germline lookup yields CDR1 SNHLY and CDR2 FYNNEI. V gave up 6 bases and J gave up 1 base, with 13 bases separating them. CDR3 in DNA: TGTGCCAGCAGGGGGAGGGGGGAATCCTACAATGAGCAGTTCTTC. Translating gives CASRGRGESYNEQFF.

The rearrangement links TRBV5-1 to TRBJ2-3; TRBD2 matches 13 bases. Trimming removed 4 bases from V and 5 bases from J; junction bases left unmatched: 7. CDR3 length: 16 residues. Germline V CDR1 and CDR2: SGHRS, YFSETQ. The CDR3 DNA sequence: TGCGCCAGCAGCGACCCACTAGCGGGAGGGGGAGATACGCAGTATTTT. It specifies CASSDPLAGGGDTQYF. Full variable domain (missing parts from reference TRBV5-1 and TRBJ2-3): KAGVTQTPRYLIKTRGQQVTLSCSPISGHRSVSWYQQTPGQGLQFLFEYFSETQRNKGNFPGRFSGRQFSNSRSEMNVSTLELGDSALYLCASSDPLAGGGDTQYFGPGTRLTVL.

This chain connects TRBV7-9 to TRBJ2-4, with D unresolved. The length of the CDR3 is 13 residues. Trimming took off 5 bases at V and 2 bases at J, with 7 bases between the two ends. Germline V gene lookup returns CDR1 SEHNR and CDR2 FQNEAQ (reference sequence). The CDR3 bases are TGTGCCAGCAGCCTGAGTTCCAAAAACATTCAGTACTTC. This codes for CASSLSSKNIQYF.

J is TRBJ1-6 and V is TRBV11-2; TRBD1 might be the D (5 bases). Trimming left V 7 bases short and J 7 bases short, with 26 bases between. The length of the CDR3 is 18 residues. Germline V gene data show CDR1 as SGHAT and CDR2 as FQNNGV. CDR3 DNA sequence: TGTGCCAGCACCGACCCTAAGACAGTTTTTAACCGAAATTCACCCCTCCACTTT. As protein: CASTDPKTVFNRNSPLHF.

V usage is TRBV24-1 and J usage is TRBJ2-1; TRBD1 aligns across 8 bases. Germline trimming cut 3 bases from V and 8 bases from J; bases unmatched to any gene: 11. Germline V lookup: CDR1 KGHDR, CDR2 SFDVKD. CDR3 length equals 16 residues. The CDR3 region is CATSDKGTGGRDEQFF. The CDR3 DNA is TGTGCCACCAGTGATAAGGGAACAGGGGGAAGGGATGAGCAGTTCTTC.

The genes are TRBV6-5 and TRBJ1-4; 7 bases agree with TRBD1. V trimming: 4 bases; J trimming: 8 bases; junction bases outside the gene matches: 10. CDR1 MNHEY and CDR2 SVGAGI come from the germline V gene. The CDR3 is 15 amino acids. The CDR3 DNA reads as TGTGCCAGCAGTTCCTCTAACAGGGGAGACGAAAAACTGTTTTTT. Residues: CASSSSNRGDEKLFF.

The table lists this clone with a few counts. V usage is TRBV3-1 (or the pseudogene TRBV3-2) and J usage is TRBJ2-2; a possible D gene is TRBD2 (6 bases). V dropped 6 bases and J dropped 4 bases, with 18 bases sitting between them. Germline values: CDR1 LGHDT, CDR2 YNNKEL (reference sequence). There are 16 residues in the CDR3. DNA of the CDR3: TGTGCCAGCAGGACAATAGCGGAGAGTTCCACCGGGGAGCTGTTTTTT. Residues: CASRTIAESSTGELFF.

This sequence joins TRBV9 and TRBJ2-2; D possibly corresponds to TRBD2 (6 bases). The CDR3 is made up of 17 amino acids. V lost 0 bases and J 3 bases, leaving 15 bases between the germline ends. Germline CDR1 reads SGDLS; CDR2 reads YYNGEE. For the CDR3, the DNA is TGTGCCAGCAGCGTAGTAGCGCGGGGCAAGGACACCGGGGAGCTGTTTTTT. Translation gives CASSVVARGKDTGELFF.

This chain links TRBV7-9 with TRBJ2-2; 7 bases map to TRBD1. CDR3 length equals 18 residues. V lost 5 bases and J lost 8; bases outside the gene matches: 20. Germline V CDR1 and CDR2: SEHNR, FQNEAQ (reference sequence). DNA of the CDR3: TGTGCCAGCAGCCCATCCGGCTCCGGGACAGCCTACCTTGGGGAGCTGTTTTTT. This encodes CASSPSGSGTAYLGELFF.